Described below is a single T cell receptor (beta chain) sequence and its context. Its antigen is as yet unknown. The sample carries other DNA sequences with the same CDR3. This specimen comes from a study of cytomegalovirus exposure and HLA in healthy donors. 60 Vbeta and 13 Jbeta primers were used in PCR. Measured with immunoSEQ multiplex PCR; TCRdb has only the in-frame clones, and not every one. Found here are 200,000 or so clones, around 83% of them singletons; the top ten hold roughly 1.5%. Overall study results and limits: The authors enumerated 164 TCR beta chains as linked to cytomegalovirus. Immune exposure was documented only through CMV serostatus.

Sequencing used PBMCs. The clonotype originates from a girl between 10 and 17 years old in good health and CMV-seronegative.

The CDR3 region has the DNA TGTGCCAGCAGTCCCACCGGGACAGGGTACGAGCAGTACTTC. This translates into CASSPTGTGYEQYF. This chain links TRBV27 with TRBJ2-7; 9 bases agree with TRBD1. V was pared by 5 bases and J by 4 bases, with 6 bases of the junction left unmatched. CDR3 length: 14 residues. Per the germline V gene, CDR1 is MNHEY and CDR2 is SMNVEV (reference sequence).